These T cell receptor beta chains were read from a single sample in a study of blood T cell repertoires in COVID-19. Assay used: immunoSEQ multiplex PCR; TCRdb lists only in-frame clones, some missing. The sample contains about 20,000 clones, about four fifths of which appear only once. The sample comprised peripheral blood. Every receptor here comes from a man older than 75 with acute or convalescent COVID-19. The CDR3 runs from the conserved cysteine through the conserved F or W. The D gene is left open where the match is weak. Rows may omit the clone size; those that give it use once, few, many or a size class.

TGTGCCAGCAGCTTATCAGGGGCAAGGAATCAGCCCCAGCATTTT | CASSLSGARNQPQHF | - | 15 | TRBJ1-5 | - | TRBV7-6
TGTGCCAGCACCCGCCTGGGGGGAGACACCATATATTTT | CASTRLGGDTIYF | - | 13 | TRBJ1-3 | few | TRBV6-5
TGTGCCAGCTCACCAAGACAGGATTCTAACTATGGCTACACCTTC | CASSPRQDSNYGYTF | - | 15 | TRBJ1-2 | - | TRBV18
TGTGCCAGCAGTTACACCAGGACAGGTCGGACTGAAGCTTTCTTT | CASSYTRTGRTEAFF | TRBD1 | 15 | TRBJ1-1 | - | TRBV6-2/TRBV6-3
TGTGCCAGCAGCTTAGCCGCAGACACAGATACGCAGTATTTT | CASSLAADTDTQYF | - | 14 | TRBJ2-3 | - | TRBV7-2
TGTGCCAGTAGTATTGGTCCGGGAGGGGCAGATACGCAGTATTTT | CASSIGPGGADTQYF | TRBD2 | 15 | TRBJ2-3 | - | TRBV19
TGTGCCAGCACCGACAGTAACTATGGCTACACCTTC | CASTDSNYGYTF | - | 12 | TRBJ1-2 | - | TRBV12-3/TRBV12-4
TGCAGCGTTGGGCAGGGAACAGAAGCTTTCTTT | CSVGQGTEAFF | - | 11 | TRBJ1-1 | - | TRBV29-1
TGCGCCAGCAGTGAAGGACCCGGGACAGGGGGTGTTTTCGGCAAAAACATTCAGTACTTC | CASSEGPGTGGVFGKNIQYF | TRBD1 | 20 | TRBJ2-4 | - | TRBV10-1
TGTGCCAGCAGCTCCGGGACAGGGGCCTACCAGCCCCAGCATTTT | CASSSGTGAYQPQHF | TRBD1 | 15 | TRBJ1-5 | few | TRBV5-8
TGTGCCAGCAGCGCCGGGACAAAGGTCTATGGCTACACCTTC | CASSAGTKVYGYTF | - | 14 | TRBJ1-2 | medium-sized | TRBV5-4
TGTGCCAGCTCGGACAGGGAGTTGGATAATTCACCCCTCCACTTT | CASSDRELDNSPLHF | TRBD1 | 15 | TRBJ1-6 | - | TRBV19
TGTGCCAGTACCTTGGGACAGGGGCCCGGTCAGCCCCAGCATTTT | CASTLGQGPGQPQHF | TRBD1 | 15 | TRBJ1-5 | once | TRBV19
TGCAGCGTCCTAGACAGCGCCTCCTACGAGCAGTACTTC | CSVLDSASYEQYF | - | 13 | TRBJ2-7 | - | TRBV29-1
TGTGCCAGCAGTGAAAGGCCCAGGGTTTTAGATACGCAGTATTTT | CASSERPRVLDTQYF | - | 15 | TRBJ2-3 | - | TRBV6-1
TGTGCCAGCGGCTTGGAGGGCTATGAGCAGTTCTTC | CASGLEGYEQFF | - | 12 | TRBJ2-1 | - | TRBV6-6
TGTGCCAGTAGTATAGCTTCCGCGTATAGCAATCAGCCCCAGCATTTT | CASSIASAYSNQPQHF | - | 16 | TRBJ1-5 | - | TRBV19
TGTGCCACCAGTGGATTCCGGGCTAGCGGGAGATCCGGGGAGCTGTTTTTT | CATSGFRASGRSGELFF | TRBD2 | 17 | TRBJ2-2 | - | TRBV24-1
TGTGCCAGCAGTGACCCGGACAGGGCGGAGACCCAGTACTTC | CASSDPDRAETQYF | TRBD1 | 14 | TRBJ2-5 | - | TRBV6-1
TGTGCCAGCAGCCAAGGGTGGGTGACAGGCTATGGCTACACCTTC | CASSQGWVTGYGYTF | - | 15 | TRBJ1-2 | once | TRBV3-1/TRBV3-2
TGCGCCAGCAGCCAAGGTGACAGGGGGGAAGAGACCCAGTACTTC | CASSQGDRGEETQYF | TRBD1 | 15 | TRBJ2-5 | - | TRBV4-3
TGTGCCAGCAGCACTACAGGGATCCGCACTGAAGCTTTCTTT | CASSTTGIRTEAFF | - | 14 | TRBJ1-1 | - | TRBV5-6
TGTGCCAGCAGTTACCGCCCGACAGGTCGGAGGGAAAAACTGTTTTTT | CASSYRPTGRREKLFF | - | 16 | TRBJ1-4 | - | TRBV6-2/TRBV6-3
TGTGCCAGCAGCCTTGGGCCGGGGTCCCATGGCTCCTATAATTCACCCCTCCACTTT | CASSLGPGSHGSYNSPLHF | - | 19 | TRBJ1-6 | - | TRBV21-1
TGCAGTGCGGAGTATGGCTACACCTTC | CSAEYGYTF | - | 9 | TRBJ1-2 | few | TRBV20-1
TGTGCCAGCAGTGAAACGGGACAGGGGCGCGGCGAGCAGTTCTTC | CASSETGQGRGEQFF | TRBD1 | 15 | TRBJ2-1 | - | TRBV2
TGTGCCAGCATGCCACCGGTGAACACTGAAGCTTTCTTT | CASMPPVNTEAFF | - | 13 | TRBJ1-1 | - | TRBV6-6
TGTGCCAGCCTACCGCGGGGACAGGGGAAGGATGGCTACACCTTC | CASLPRGQGKDGYTF | TRBD1 | 15 | TRBJ1-2 | - | TRBV6-6
TGTGCCAGCAGCTTACTGGGACAGGGTGAAAAACTGTTTTTT | CASSLLGQGEKLFF | TRBD1 | 14 | TRBJ1-4 | - | TRBV13
TGTGCCAGCAGCTTCCTACGGGGAATGGATACGCAGTATTTT | CASSFLRGMDTQYF | - | 14 | TRBJ2-3 | - | TRBV7-9
TGTGCCACCAGCAGAGGTTCAGGGGCCTACAATGAGCAGTTCTTC | CATSRGSGAYNEQFF | - | 15 | TRBJ2-1 | - | TRBV15
TGCAGCGTTCGGGGCGGAGGACAGGTCAACACTGAAGCTTTCTTT | CSVRGGGQVNTEAFF | TRBD1 | 15 | TRBJ1-1 | few | TRBV29-1
TGTGCCAGCAGCTATTCCGGGACATACCTCTTCGGCAATCAGCCCCAGCATTTT | CASSYSGTYLFGNQPQHF | - | 18 | TRBJ1-5 | - | TRBV7-8
TGTGCCAGTGGACAGCCATATAGCAATCAGCCCCAGCATTTT | CASGQPYSNQPQHF | - | 14 | TRBJ1-5 | - | TRBV19
TGTGCCAGCAGCTCTGAAGCTTTGACTAACTATGGCTACACCTTC | CASSSEALTNYGYTF | - | 15 | TRBJ1-2 | few | TRBV2
TGTGCCAGCAGTCCCCGGGACAGGGAGGTAAATTATGGCTACACCTTC | CASSPRDREVNYGYTF | TRBD1 | 16 | TRBJ1-2 | - | TRBV6-6
TGTGCCAGCAGCCTAGGAGGGATCTACGAGCAGTACTTC | CASSLGGIYEQYF | - | 13 | TRBJ2-7 | - | TRBV7-2
TGTGCCAGCAGCAAAGGGGACGGACTAGCGGGCCTCCGGTTGGCCCAGTACTTC | CASSKGDGLAGLRLAQYF | TRBD2 | 18 | TRBJ2-5 | - | TRBV7-9
TGTGCCACCAGTGATTTGTCCGGGGCTAGCGGGAGGGGGACAGATACGCAGTATTTT | CATSDLSGASGRGTDTQYF | TRBD2 | 19 | TRBJ2-3 | - | TRBV24-1
TGTGCCAGCACAGGGGGCTTCGGTGTACAGCCCCAGCATTTT | CASTGGFGVQPQHF | TRBD1 | 14 | TRBJ1-5 | - | TRBV6-5
TGTGCCAGTAGTATAGCGACTAACTTCCTTACCGAGCAGTACTTC | CASSIATNFLTEQYF | - | 15 | TRBJ2-7 | - | TRBV19
TGTGCCAGCAGTGAAGCGCTCAGGGGCAATTCACCCCTCCACTTT | CASSEALRGNSPLHF | - | 15 | TRBJ1-6 | few | TRBV2
TGTGCCACCAGTGATGAATACATACCGGGACAGGAGTGGGAGACCCAGTACTTC | CATSDEYIPGQEWETQYF | TRBD1 | 18 | TRBJ2-5 | - | TRBV24-1
TGCAGCGTTGAAACGCGAGAGACCCAGTACTTC | CSVETRETQYF | - | 11 | TRBJ2-5 | - | TRBV29-1
TGTGCCAGTAGTATCGATTCCGGGACAGGGGGCTTTGGTCAGCCCCAGCATTTT | CASSIDSGTGGFGQPQHF | TRBD1 | 18 | TRBJ1-5 | - | TRBV19
TGTGCCAGCAGCGCCCCTGTCGCGGGCCAAACGCAGTATTTT | CASSAPVAGQTQYF | - | 14 | TRBJ2-3 | - | TRBV6-5
TGTGCCAGCAGCCAAGGGAGGGGCGAGACCCAGTACTTC | CASSQGRGETQYF | - | 13 | TRBJ2-5 | - | TRBV3-1/TRBV3-2
TGTGCCAGCAGTCAACTTGAGACCCAGTACTTC | CASSQLETQYF | - | 11 | TRBJ2-5 | - | TRBV12-3/TRBV12-4
TGTGCCACCAGGGACAGGGCAAATAGCAATCAGCCCCAGCATTTT | CATRDRANSNQPQHF | TRBD1 | 15 | TRBJ1-5 | - | TRBV15
TGTGCCTGGAGTCCTTGGGGAAGGGGGTATGGCTACACCTTC | CAWSPWGRGYGYTF | - | 14 | TRBJ1-2 | - | TRBV30
TGTGCCAGCAGTGAACATGGCGGGAGAGATAACAATGAGCAGTTCTTC | CASSEHGGRDNNEQFF | TRBD2 | 16 | TRBJ2-1 | - | TRBV6-1
TGCGCCAGCAGTGTTAGGACAGGGGGTGACAATGAGCAGTTCTTC | CASSVRTGGDNEQFF | TRBD1 | 15 | TRBJ2-1 | - | TRBV10-1
TGTGCCATCAGTGAAGGGCAGGGGTATCAGCCCCAGCATTTT | CAISEGQGYQPQHF | - | 14 | TRBJ1-5 | - | TRBV10-3
TGTGCCAGCAACGCGGGACAGAGTGATAACACTGAAGCTTTCTTT | CASNAGQSDNTEAFF | TRBD1 | 15 | TRBJ1-1 | - | TRBV6-5
TGTGCCAGCAGCTTAGTGGGCGGGAGGGCCCACGAGCAGTACTTC | CASSLVGGRAHEQYF | TRBD2 | 15 | TRBJ2-7 | - | TRBV11-2